Sequencing of this T cell receptor beta chain was carried out in a study of cytomegalovirus exposure and HLA in healthy donors. Findings of the study overall: TCR beta chain V- and J-gene trimming was linked, in a later analysis, to a missense variant in DCLRE1C.

This CDR3 spans 14 amino acids. J was trimmed by 4 bases and V by 4 bases; bases with no gene match: 5. Germline V gene lookup returns CDR1 SGHRS and CDR2 YFSETQ. This clone was seen a single time. Its specificity is not known. The PCR made use of 60 Vbeta and 13 Jbeta primers. TCRdb's copy holds only in-frame clones and misses some; the assay was immunoSEQ multiplex PCR. Here the sample spans roughly 98,000 clones, roughly 76% being singletons. The sample comprised PBMCs. The clonotype was recovered from a man aged 45-65 years in good health and CMV-seronegative. The J gene is TRBJ1-1, the V gene TRBV5-1; 9 bases are a match to TRBD1. The CDR3: CASSPATGGTEAFF. The CDR3 DNA is TGCGCCAGCAGCCCCGCGACAGGGGGCACTGAAGCTTTCTTT.